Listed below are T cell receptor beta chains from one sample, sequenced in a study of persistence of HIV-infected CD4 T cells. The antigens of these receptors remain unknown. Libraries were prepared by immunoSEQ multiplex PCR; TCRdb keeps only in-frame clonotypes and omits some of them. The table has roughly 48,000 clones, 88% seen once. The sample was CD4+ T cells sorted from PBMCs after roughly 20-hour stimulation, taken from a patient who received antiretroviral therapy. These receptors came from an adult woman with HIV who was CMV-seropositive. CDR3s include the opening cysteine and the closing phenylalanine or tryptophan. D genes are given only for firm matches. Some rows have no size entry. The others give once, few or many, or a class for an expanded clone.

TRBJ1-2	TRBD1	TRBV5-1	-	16	TGCGCCAGCAGCTTTTCATTACAGGGGGCTAAGGATGGCTACACCTTC	CASSFSLQGAKDGYTF
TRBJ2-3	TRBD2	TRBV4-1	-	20	TGCGCCAGCAGCCAATCCCGTAGAGCGGGGGCGCCAACTAGCACAGATACGCAGTATTTT	CASSQSRRAGAPTSTDTQYF
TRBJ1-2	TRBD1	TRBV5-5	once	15	TGTGCCAGCAGCGTGGAGGGACAGGGGGCGTTTGGCTACACCTTC	CASSVEGQGAFGYTF
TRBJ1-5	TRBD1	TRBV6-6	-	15	TGTGCCAGCAGTTATCAGGACAGGGACGATCAGCCCCAGCATTTT	CASSYQDRDDQPQHF
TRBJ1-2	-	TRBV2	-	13	TGTGCCAGCGGAAGGATTTCTAACTATGGCTACACCTTC	CASGRISNYGYTF
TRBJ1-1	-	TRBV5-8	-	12	TGTGCCAGCAGCTTGAGGCAGCGAAGGGCTTTCTTT	CASSLRQRRAFF
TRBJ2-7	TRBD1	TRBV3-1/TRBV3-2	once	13	TGTGCCAGCAGCCAGGCCGGGACAGGGGTCTTTTTTTTC	CASSQAGTGVFFF
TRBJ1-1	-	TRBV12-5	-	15	TGTGCTAGTGGTTTGGTACTCCTAAAGCGGGCTGAAGCTTTCTTT	CASGLVLLKRAEAFF
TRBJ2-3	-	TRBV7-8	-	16	TGTGCCAGCAGCTTAGCGGGGGGGCCGGCGCCGGATACGCAGTATTTT	CASSLAGGPAPDTQYF
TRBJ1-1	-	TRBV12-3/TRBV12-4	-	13	TGTGCCAGCAGCCACAATGCCCACACTGAAGCTTTCTTT	CASSHNAHTEAFF
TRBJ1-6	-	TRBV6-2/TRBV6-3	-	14	TGTGCCAGCAGTTTAGGGGATAGTAATTCACCCCTCCACTTT	CASSLGDSNSPLHF
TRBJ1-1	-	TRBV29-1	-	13	TGCAGCGTTGGGCAGACCCTGGGCACTGAAGCTTTCTTT	CSVGQTLGTEAFF
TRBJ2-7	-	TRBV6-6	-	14	TGTGCCAGCAGTTACTCGAGGGGGGGGTACGAGCAGTACTTC	CASSYSRGGYEQYF
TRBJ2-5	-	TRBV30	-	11	TGTGCCCGGAGCGGCAGGGAGACCCAGTACTTC	CARSGRETQYF
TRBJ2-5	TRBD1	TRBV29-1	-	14	TGCAGCGCCAGTAAGGGGGCCGCCGTGGAGACCCAGTACTTC	CSASKGAAVETQYF
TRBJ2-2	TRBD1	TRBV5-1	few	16	TGCGCCAGCAGCTGGACAGGGGCAACGAACACCGGGGAGCTGTTTTTT	CASSWTGATNTGELFF
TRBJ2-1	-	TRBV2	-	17	TGTGCCAGCAGTGGCTCCCCAGGAGGGTACTCCTACAATGAGCAGTTCTTC	CASSGSPGGYSYNEQFF
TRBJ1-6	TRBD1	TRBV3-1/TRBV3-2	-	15	TGTGCCAGCAGCCAAGCTCGGACAGGGGGTTCACCCCTCCACTTT	CASSQARTGGSPLHF
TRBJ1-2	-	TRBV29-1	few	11	TGCAGTGTTGGGAGCGGCTATGGCTACACCTTC	CSVGSGYGYTF
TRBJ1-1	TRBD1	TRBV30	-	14	TGTGCCTGGAGTGTAATAGGGGGCAGCACTGAAGCTTTCTTT	CAWSVIGGSTEAFF
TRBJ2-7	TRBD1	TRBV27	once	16	TGTGCCAGCAGTTTATATAATACAGGGGCCCGCTACGAGCAGTACTTC	CASSLYNTGARYEQYF
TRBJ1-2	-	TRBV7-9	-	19	TGTGCCAGCAGCTTAGCGTTATTGGAGGACACCGACTCTAACTATGGCTACACCTTC	CASSLALLEDTDSNYGYTF